What follows is one T cell receptor (beta chain) and its context. The target antigen is unknown. Version v3.0 of the immunoSEQ assay ran at survey level. Sequencing of each sample targeted roughly 35,000-55,000 T-cell genomes. Using immunoSEQ multiplex PCR, the repertoire was profiled, and TCRdb retains in-frame clones only, with some absent. The table lists thousands of clones, around 84% of them singletons. The data originate from a study of long-term antiretroviral therapy in people with HIV. Study-wide context: The earliest specimens came about a decade ahead of the 2015 immediate-ART recommendation.

V shed 4 bases, J shed 6 bases, and the junction held 5 bases outside the gene matches. This CDR3 region has 15 residues. Germline loops: CDR1 MNHNS, CDR2 SASEGT. Whole-study results and caveats: The data indicate that diversity increased after ART but remained below transplant donor controls.

The chain uses TRBV6-1 and TRBJ2-1; 11 nucleotides line up with TRBD2. The source of this sequence is a man younger than 40 with HIV. This specimen was unsorted PBMCs, taken 0.3 years before starting antiretroviral therapy. CDR3 in DNA: TGTGCCAGCAGTGCTTACACTAGCGGGAGCAATGAGCAGTTCTTC. Amino acid sequence: CASSAYTSGSNEQFF.